The T cell receptor beta chain under discussion was sequenced for a study of cytomegalovirus exposure and HLA in healthy donors. The CDR3 runs 15 residues. Germline V gene sequence: CDR1 LNHDA, CDR2 SQIVND (reference sequence). The junction had 1 base not matched to a gene; V was cut back by 2 bases and J by 1 base. A note on this clone: As yet, its antigen is unknown.

Using immunoSEQ multiplex PCR, the repertoire was profiled, and TCRdb retains in-frame clones only, with some absent. The sample has more than 120,000 clones; over 80% are singletons. Whole-study findings and limits: The tendency of first-cohort TCR clusters to co-occur in the 120 or so validation repertoires was the finding of a later analysis. A few chains tied to CMV proved CMV antigen-specific in vitro.

The specimen sequenced was PBMCs. The rearrangement joins TRBV19 to TRBJ2-1, with 8 positions matching TRBD1. The TCR comes from a man aged 18 to 35 in good health and CMV-seropositive. The CDR3 DNA sequence: TGTGCCAGTAGTATAAGGACAGGGTCCTACAATGAGCAGTTCTTC. Translating it yields CASSIRTGSYNEQFF. The full variable domain, rest sourced from reference TRBV19 and TRBJ2-1, is DGGITQSPKYLFRKEGQNVTLSCEQNLNHDAMYWYRQDPGQGLRLIYYSQIVNDFQKGDIAEGYSVSREKKESFPLTVTSAQKNPTAFYLCASSIRTGSYNEQFFGPGTRLTVL.